The 25 T cell receptor beta chains given below trace back to one sample, sequenced in a study of control samples from healthy donors and cancer patients. Assay: immunoSEQ multiplex PCR; the TCRdb copy retains only in-frame clones and omits some. The top ten clones hold 2% to 2.5% of a sample with approximately 70,000 clones, over 75% of them seen once. The sequencing input was PBMCs. These receptors came from a woman aged 45-59 years with head and neck cancer.

The chain is built from TRBV14 and TRBJ2-2, with 11 bases that match TRBD2. The CDR3 length is 20 residues. The V and J ends lost 0 bases and 3 bases, in that order; junction bases with no gene match: 12. CDR1 and CDR2 (germline): SGHDN, FVKESK. The CDR3 bases are TGTGCCAGCAGCCAAGATAGGCGGCTAGCGGGGGGTGAACACACCGGGGAGCTGTTTTTT. Its translation is CASSQDRRLAGGEHTGELFF.

The V call is TRBV6-5, the J call TRBJ2-7; 7 nucleotides agree with TRBD1. There are 14 residues in the CDR3. The germline gives CDR1 MNHEY, CDR2 SVGAGI. V shed 5 bases, J shed 2 bases, and the junction held 6 bases outside the gene matches. CDR3 in amino acids: CASSPRQGTYEQYF. In DNA, the CDR3 is TGTGCCAGCAGTCCACGACAGGGAACCTACGAGCAGTACTTC.

The chain recombines TRBV27 with TRBJ2-6; D possibly corresponds to TRBD2 (5 bases). Looked up from germline, CDR1 is MNHEY and CDR2 is SMNVEV (reference sequence). The CDR3 has 18 residues. V was trimmed by 2 bases and J by 0 bases, leaving 14 bases between them. CDR3 region: CASSLTSDLLSGANVLTF. The CDR3 DNA reads as TGTGCCAGCAGTTTAACCTCGGACTTACTCTCTGGGGCCAACGTCCTGACTTTC.

The chain recombines TRBV9 with TRBJ2-1, with a possible D match to TRBD1 (5 bases). V dropped 4 bases and J dropped 1 base, with 9 bases sitting between them. CDR1 is SGDLS, CDR2 YYNGEE, per germline. This CDR3 has 14 amino acids. In nucleotides, the CDR3 is TGTGCCAGCAGCCCAAGACAGTCCTACAATGAGCAGTTCTTC. As protein: CASSPRQSYNEQFF. The full variable domain, its missing parts supplied by reference TRBV9 and TRBJ2-1, is DSGVTQTPKHLITATGQRVTLRCSPRSGDLSVYWYQQSLDQGLQFLIQYYNGEERAKGNILERFSAQQFPDLHSELNLSSLELGDSALYFCASSPRQSYNEQFFGPGTRLTVL.

The chain is built from TRBV6-5 and TRBJ2-7; no firm D call. Per the germline V gene, CDR1 is MNHEY and CDR2 is SVGAGI. The CDR3 length is 14 residues. Trimming took off 6 bases at V and 4 bases at J, with 16 bases between the two ends. DNA of the CDR3: TGTGCCAGCAGCCTCGAACAGTATATGTACGAGCAGTACTTC. It codes for CASSLEQYMYEQYF.

The V gene is TRBV18, the J gene TRBJ1-1, with D hard to call. V was shortened by 3 bases and J by 9 bases, with 17 bases between the two germline ends. Germline V CDR1 and CDR2: KGHSH, LQKENI. This CDR3 contains 14 residues. CDR3 DNA: TGTGCCAGCTCACCCGAACCGGTCTACGTCCAAGCTTTCTTT. Its translation is CASSPEPVYVQAFF.

V usage is TRBV2 and J usage is TRBJ1-4, with 8 bases identical to TRBD1. The V gene's germline CDR1 is SNHLY and CDR2 FYNNEI. After removal of 5 bases from V and 5 bases from J, the junction contained 10 bases not matched to a gene. The CDR3 totals 16 residues. For the CDR3, the DNA is TGTGCCAGCAGTCTTCCCTTGGGACAGGAGAATGAAAAACTGTTTTTT. This encodes CASSLPLGQENEKLFF.

This sequence joins TRBV19 and TRBJ2-7; 9 bases line up with TRBD1. The junction had 4 bases not matched to a gene; V was cut back by 4 bases and J by 0 bases. The CDR3 consists of 15 residues. CDR1 LNHDA and CDR2 SQIVND come from the germline V gene (reference sequence). The CDR3 bases are TGTGCCAGTAGTACCCCGGGACAGGGCTCCTACGAGCAGTACTTC. Protein sequence: CASSTPGQGSYEQYF.

This clone has just a few counts. This rearrangement joins TRBV11-3 to TRBJ1-1, with 8 positions matching TRBD1. V shed 4 bases and J 8 bases; nucleotides not matched to a gene: 12. Germline V gene sequence: CDR1 SGHNT, CDR2 YENEEA. The CDR3 sequence is 15 residues long. This CDR3 reads CASSSTTGVVTEAFF. The CDR3 nucleotides read TGTGCCAGCAGCTCCACGACAGGGGTTGTGACAGAAGCTTTCTTT.

This clone was observed a handful of times. The chain uses TRBV5-1 and TRBJ1-3; D is uncertain. The V gene lost 0 bases and the J gene lost 3 bases, with 10 bases spanning the gap. The CDR3 spans 15 residues. Germline V gene data show CDR1 as SGHRS and CDR2 as YFSETQ. The CDR3 DNA follows: TGCGCCAGCAGCTTGGACAAGGGTAATGGAAACACCATATATTTT. Protein product: CASSLDKGNGNTIYF.

This chain connects TRBV6-1 to TRBJ1-5, with 9 positions matching TRBD1. V lost 1 base to trimming and J lost 6 bases; unmatched junction nucleotides: 10. The CDR3 covers 17 residues. Germline values: CDR1 MNHNS, CDR2 SASEGT. In DNA form, the CDR3 reads TGTGCCAGCAGTGAAGGATCTGGGACAGGGCTTTCTCAGCCCCAGCATTTT. Its translation: CASSEGSGTGLSQPQHF.

The J gene is TRBJ2-7, the V gene TRBV28, with 8 positions matching TRBD1. Germline V lookup: CDR1 MDHEN, CDR2 SYDVKM. The length of the CDR3 is 15 residues. V trimming: 2 bases; J trimming: 1 base; junction bases outside the gene matches: 4. The CDR3 sequence: CASSLNTGGSYEQYF. The CDR3 coding sequence is TGTGCCAGCAGTTTAAATACAGGGGGATCCTACGAGCAGTACTTC.

The V and J genes are TRBV6-4 and TRBJ2-2; D gene ambiguous. This CDR3 has 13 residues. V lost 0 bases and J 5 bases, leaving 4 bases between the germline ends. The germline CDR1 and CDR2 sequences are MRHNA and SNTAGT. The CDR3 sequence: CASSDSGTGELFF. The CDR3 DNA reads as TGTGCCAGCAGTGACTCAGGGACCGGGGAGCTGTTTTTT.

This rearrangement joins TRBV29-1 to TRBJ1-2, with D hard to call. There are 11 residues in the CDR3. V dropped 4 bases and J dropped 6 bases, with 9 bases sitting between them. Per the germline V gene, CDR1 is SQVTM and CDR2 is ANQGSEA. CDR3 nucleotides: TGCAGCGTTGGGTCAAGGCATGGCTACACCTTC. Translating it yields CSVGSRHGYTF.

CDR3 coding DNA: TGTGCCAGCAGCCAAGGTCCAGGCCTAGCGGGCGAGACCCAGTACTTC. The encoded protein is CASSQGPGLAGETQYF. The chain has TRBV14 and TRBJ2-5, with 8 bases aligning to TRBD2. Looked up from germline, CDR1 is SGHDN and CDR2 is FVKESK. CDR3 length: 16 amino acids. V lost 1 base to trimming and J lost 5 bases; unmatched junction nucleotides: 9.

J is TRBJ1-1 and V is TRBV18, with 10 bases that match TRBD1. V lost 3 bases to trimming and J lost 5 bases; unmatched junction nucleotides: 12. The germline gives CDR1 KGHSH, CDR2 LQKENI. The CDR3 has 17 amino acids. CDR3 in amino acids: CASSPWRQGALWTEAFF. The CDR3 nucleotides are TGTGCCAGCTCACCTTGGAGACAGGGGGCCTTGTGGACTGAAGCTTTCTTT.

This chain connects TRBV9 to TRBJ1-3; D not certain. Germline CDR1 and CDR2: SGDLS and YYNGEE. The CDR3 sequence is 15 residues long. The V gene lost 0 bases and the J gene lost 4 bases, with 11 bases spanning the gap. The CDR3 DNA follows: TGTGCCAGCAGCGTAGACGGGATGGTCGGAAACACCATATATTTT. This encodes CASSVDGMVGNTIYF.

The CDR3 DNA reads TGTGCCTGGAGTGTACTGTCGACAGGGCTGGAGACCCAGTACTTC. Amino acids: CAWSVLSTGLETQYF. V and J are TRBV30 and TRBJ2-5, with 7 bases matching TRBD1. The germline V gene encodes CDR1 GTSNPN and CDR2 SVGIG (reference sequence). The CDR3 runs to 15 residues. Trimming removed 0 bases from V and 5 bases from J; junction bases left unmatched: 9.

This clone was picked up one time. The chain employs TRBV27 and TRBJ1-2; D is uncertain. CDR1 and CDR2 from the germline V gene are MNHEY and SMNVEV (reference sequence). V was cut by 3 bases and J by 7 bases, with 12 bases left in between. The CDR3 runs 13 residues. The CDR3 DNA reads TGTGCCAGCAGTTTTGGAGGGAGGAGTGGCTACACCTTC. Encoded protein: CASSFGGRSGYTF.

This chain links TRBV6-5 with TRBJ2-3, with D perhaps TRBD1 or TRBD2 (5 bases each). The V end lost 0 bases, the J end lost 1 base, and 11 bases lay between the germline ends. The CDR3 spans 16 residues. The germline V gene encodes CDR1 MNHEY and CDR2 SVGAGI. The CDR3 DNA reads TGTGCCAGCAGTTACTCGCCAACGGGGCGCACAGATACGCAGTATTTT. Protein sequence: CASSYSPTGRTDTQYF.

The rearrangement uses TRBV6-5 and TRBJ1-4; D ambiguous. The V gene lost 7 bases and the J gene lost 0 bases, with 12 bases spanning the gap. The CDR3 loop spans 15 amino acids. Germline V gene data show CDR1 as MNHEY and CDR2 as SVGAGI. The CDR3 is CASKSRSATNEKLFF. DNA for the CDR3: TGTGCCAGCAAGAGCAGGAGCGCAACTAATGAAAAACTGTTTTTT.

This clone was detected a few times. The rearrangement joins TRBV6-1 to TRBJ1-3, with D possibly being TRBD1 (5 bases). CDR1 is MNHNS and CDR2 is SASEGT in the germline V gene. Trimming left V 4 bases short and J 0 bases short, with 16 bases between. This CDR3 has 17 amino acids. Here the CDR3 DNA reads TGTGCCAGCAGTGGGCCCCGGGGCTCAAGCTCTGGAAACACCATATATTTT. Translation: CASSGPRGSSSGNTIYF.

This clone was observed a single time. J is TRBJ1-1 and V is TRBV19; no reliable D call. There are 15 residues in the CDR3. V shed 1 base and J shed 1 base, with 10 bases lying between them. Germline loops: CDR1 LNHDA, CDR2 SQIVND (reference sequence). CDR3 sequence: CASSIVGIANTEAFF. CDR3 in DNA: TGTGCCAGTAGTATAGTCGGGATCGCGAACACTGAAGCTTTCTTT.

This chain uses TRBV14 with TRBJ2-5, with 7 positions matching TRBD1. The CDR3 consists of 13 residues. Trimming took 4 bases from V and 4 from J; bases not matched to a gene: 3. CDR1 SGHDN and CDR2 FVKESK come from the germline V gene. The CDR3 nucleotides read TGTGCCAGCAGCCGGGACAGAACAGAGACCCAGTACTTC. Its protein product is CASSRDRTETQYF. Full variable domain (remainder filled in from reference TRBV14 and TRBJ2-5): EAGVTQFPSHSVIEKGQTVTLRCDPISGHDNLYWYRRVMGKEIKFLLHFVKESKQDESGMPNNRFLAERTGGTYSTLKVQPAELEDSGVYFCASSRDRTETQYFGPGTRLLVL.

The rearrangement links TRBV28 to TRBJ1-1, with a tentative D call TRBD1 (5 bases). Per the germline V gene, CDR1 is MDHEN and CDR2 is SYDVKM. Trimming took 3 bases from V and 0 from J, leaving 14 bases between them. The CDR3 covers 16 residues. The CDR3 here is CASSLTDNLMNTEAFF. CDR3 nucleotides: TGTGCCAGCAGTTTGACGGACAATCTCATGAACACTGAAGCTTTCTTT.